This T cell receptor (beta chain) was sequenced in a study of blood T cell repertoires in COVID-19. Whole-study context: Specimens from acute and convalescent COVID-19 originated in the United States, Italy and Spain. Sample material is recorded as cDNA or gDNA derived from T cells, B-cell-depleted T cells, or PBMCs.

Per the original methods: Amplification of reference gene primers was used by the study to estimate nucleated cell counts. TCRdb's copy holds only in-frame clones and misses some; the assay was immunoSEQ multiplex PCR. V and J calls and clone size are those listed in that table; D and trimming were worked out from the DNA. The sample contains around 40,000 clones, 94% of which appear only once. The receptor comes from a human donor with active COVID-19. The donor label of this sample is uncertain. Sequencing was carried out using peripheral blood.

The CDR3 sequence is CASSPPTGVYEQYF. CDR3 in DNA: TGTGCCAGCAGCCCCCCGACAGGGGTCTACGAGCAGTACTTC. The V and J genes are TRBV11-2 and TRBJ2-7, with 8 bases identical to TRBD1. Per the germline V gene, CDR1 is SGHAT and CDR2 is FQNNGV. The V segment lost 5 bases and the J segment 3 bases; nucleotides outside the gene matches: 6. The CDR3 length is 14 residues.